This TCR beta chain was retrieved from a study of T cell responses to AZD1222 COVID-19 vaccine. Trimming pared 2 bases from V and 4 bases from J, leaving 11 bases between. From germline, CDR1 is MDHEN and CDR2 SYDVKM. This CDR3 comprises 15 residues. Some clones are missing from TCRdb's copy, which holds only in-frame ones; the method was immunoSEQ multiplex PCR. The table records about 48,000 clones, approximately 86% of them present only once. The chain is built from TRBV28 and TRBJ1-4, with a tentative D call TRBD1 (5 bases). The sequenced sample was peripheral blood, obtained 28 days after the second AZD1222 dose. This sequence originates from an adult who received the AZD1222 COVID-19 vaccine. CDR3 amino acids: CASSLGGGGNEKLFF. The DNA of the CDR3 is TGTGCCAGCAGTTTAGGGGGGGGAGGTAATGAAAAACTGTTTTTT.